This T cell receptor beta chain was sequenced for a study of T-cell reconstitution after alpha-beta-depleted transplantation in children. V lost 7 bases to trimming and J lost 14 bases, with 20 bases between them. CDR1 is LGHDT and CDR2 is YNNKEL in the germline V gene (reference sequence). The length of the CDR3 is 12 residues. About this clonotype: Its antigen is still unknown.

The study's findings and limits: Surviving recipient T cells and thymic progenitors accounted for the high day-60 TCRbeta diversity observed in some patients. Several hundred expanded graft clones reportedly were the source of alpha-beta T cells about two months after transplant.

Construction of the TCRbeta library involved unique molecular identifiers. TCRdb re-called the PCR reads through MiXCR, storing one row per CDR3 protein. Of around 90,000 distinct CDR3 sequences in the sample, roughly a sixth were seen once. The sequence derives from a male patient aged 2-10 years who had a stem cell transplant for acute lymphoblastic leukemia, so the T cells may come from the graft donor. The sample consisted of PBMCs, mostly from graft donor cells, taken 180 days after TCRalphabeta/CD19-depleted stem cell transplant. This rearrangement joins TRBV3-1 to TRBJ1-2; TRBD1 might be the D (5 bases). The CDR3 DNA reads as TGTGCCAGCAACCACTTCTTTGGGACGCCAACCTTC. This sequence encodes CASNHFFGTPTF.